This T cell receptor (beta chain) derives from a study of OX40 agonist ivuxolimab in advanced cancers. Generated by immunoSEQ multiplex PCR, the TCRdb table keeps only in-frame clones and is missing some. Among tens of thousands of clones listed, roughly nine tenths were seen once. Specimen: CD4+ or CD8+ T cells sorted from blood, collected in a trial of the OX40 agonist ivuxolimab. The clonotype comes from an adult with an advanced solid tumor such as melanoma, head and neck, liver or kidney cancer.

Here the CDR3 reads CASKKTTSTDTQYF. The CDR3 DNA follows: TGTGCCAGCAAAAAAACGACTAGCACAGATACGCAGTATTTT. The chain has TRBV19 and TRBJ2-3; D call uncertain. CDR1 is LNHDA, CDR2 SQIVND, per germline (reference sequence). The V end lost 9 bases, the J end lost 0 bases, and 13 bases lay between the germline ends. CDR3 length: 14 residues.